The present T cell receptor (beta chain) was sequenced within a study of cytomegalovirus exposure and HLA in healthy donors. For the study at large: The roughly 110 validation repertoires matched the 500 to 750 first-cohort repertoires in platform, a later analysis reported.

The study, taken as a whole, reports: Rarity marked most TCR sequences, yet some public TCRs occurred in many donors. The investigators catalogued 150 to 200 TCR beta chains as cytomegalovirus-associated.

Donors came from a validation cohort of about 110 subjects, distinct from the first 666-subject cohort. Germline assignment: CDR1 MNHEY and CDR2 SMNVEV (reference sequence). The CDR3 loop spans 17 amino acids. The junction had 9 bases not matched to a gene; V was cut back by 2 bases and J by 4 bases. Produced via immunoSEQ multiplex PCR; TCRdb's table is partial and in-frame only. This sample has over 75,000 clones, with 85% found just once. Concerning this clone itself: Antigen unknown.

The chain has TRBV27 and TRBJ2-2; 8 bases map to TRBD2. The receptor's source is a man aged 18 to 35 in good health and CMV-seropositive. What was sequenced was PBMCs. CDR3 nucleotides: TGTGCCAGCAGTTTAGACCCCGGGGGGGCCGTCACCGGGGAGCTGTTTTTT. This gives the protein CASSLDPGGAVTGELFF.